The clone carrying this T cell receptor beta chain has at least ten counts. Its antigen is as yet unknown. Individual cDNA molecules carried attached unique molecular identifiers. One entry per CDR3 protein, called by TCRdb with MiXCR from the 5' RACE reads. The sample holds 32,000 or so distinct CDR3 sequences, about 6.3% seen once. The data were obtained in a study of early T cells in non-severe SARS-CoV-2 infection. At the level of the study: Chains were unpaired, as sequencing was done on bulk RNA from unsorted whole blood. Findings of the study overall: Matches to VDJdb favored anti-spike CD8 responses and missed private and CD4 specificities.

There are 14 residues in the CDR3. The V end lost 0 bases, the J end lost 4 bases, and 9 bases lay between the germline ends. Germline CDR1 and CDR2: ENHRY and SYGVKD. The chain couples TRBV10-3 to TRBJ1-2; D is unresolved. The sequence derives from an adult who was a healthcare worker with PCR-confirmed SARS-CoV-2 infection or an uninfected control (not recorded which). Source material: whole blood. CDR3 coding DNA: TGTGCCATCAGTGAGTCGAGTCAGTCCTATGGCTACACCTTC. Encoded protein: CAISESSQSYGYTF.